The 27 T cell receptor beta chains below were found in one sample sequenced in a study of blood T cell repertoires in COVID-19. Sequenced by immunoSEQ multiplex PCR; TCRdb stores in-frame clones only, minus some. The sample comprises 200,000 to 300,000 clones, approximately 86% of which are singletons, and roughly 4.9% rests with the top ten. The sample taken for sequencing was peripheral blood. The receptors shown here come from a woman aged 60-70 years with COVID-19, enrolled during active disease.

The chain joins TRBV5-4 to TRBJ1-1; TRBD1 is a possible D gene (6 bases). Germline lookup yields CDR1 SGHNT and CDR2 YYREEE (reference sequence). V lost 4 bases to trimming and J lost 6 bases, with 16 bases between them. This CDR3 has 14 residues. The CDR3 DNA sequence: TGTGCCAGCAGCGTACAGGGAGTTGGCGCTGAAGCTTTCTTT. Its protein is CASSVQGVGAEAFF.

V and J are TRBV6-2 or TRBV6-3 and TRBJ2-1, with D maybe TRBD1 (5 bases). V lost 2 bases to trimming and J lost 10 bases, with 12 bases between them. CDR1 and CDR2 (germline): MNHEY, SVGEGT. There are 13 residues in the CDR3. The chain's CDR3 is CASSYPWGREQFF. The CDR3 DNA reads as TGTGCCAGCAGTTACCCTTGGGGCAGGGAGCAGTTCTTC.

In regard to this clone: This CDR3 is also generated by other DNA sequences in the sample. V usage is TRBV19 and J usage is TRBJ1-1; D remains unclear. V lost 3 bases and J 4 bases, leaving 9 bases between the germline ends. Germline V gene lookup returns CDR1 LNHDA and CDR2 SQIVND (reference sequence). CDR3 length equals 13 residues. CDR3 sequence reads: CASSIGRGTEAFF. The CDR3 DNA reads TGTGCCAGTAGTATCGGCCGGGGCACTGAAGCTTTCTTT. The entire variable domain, with the rest obtained from reference TRBV19 and TRBJ1-1, is as follows: DGGITQSPKYLFRKEGQNVTLSCEQNLNHDAMYWYRQDPGQGLRLIYYSQIVNDFQKGDIAEGYSVSREKKESFPLTVTSAQKNPTAFYLCASSIGRGTEAFFGQGTRLTVV.

The chain is built from TRBV7-9 and TRBJ2-7; 9 positions agree with TRBD1. The CDR3 has 15 amino acids. Per the germline V gene, CDR1 is SEHNR and CDR2 is FQNEAQ (reference sequence). After removal of 5 bases from V and 7 bases from J, the junction contained 12 bases not matched to a gene. The DNA for the CDR3 is TGTGCCAGCAGCAGTACCGGGACAGGGTTTGGAGAGCAGTACTTC. Translation gives CASSSTGTGFGEQYF.

V gene TRBV5-5 combines with J gene TRBJ1-6; a possible D gene is TRBD1 (5 bases). In germline, CDR1 is SGHKS, CDR2 YYEKEE (reference sequence). V dropped 6 bases and J dropped 10 bases, with 20 bases sitting between them. The CDR3 consists of 15 residues. In nucleotides, the CDR3 is TGTGCCAGCATCATCGGACCCAGGGATTACTCACCCCTCCACTTT. Its protein is CASIIGPRDYSPLHF.

This chain joins TRBV4-1 and TRBJ2-2, with D tentatively TRBD2 (6 bases). The CDR3 is 20 residues long. Trimming removed 4 bases at V and 2 bases at J, with 26 bases between. Germline CDR1 and CDR2: MGHRA and YSYEKL. The CDR3 loop reads CASSPRWGQTGAGNTGELFF. In nucleotides, the CDR3 is TGCGCCAGCAGCCCAAGGTGGGGCCAAACAGGAGCGGGTAACACCGGGGAGCTGTTTTTT.

This chain joins TRBV3-1 (or the pseudogene TRBV3-2) and TRBJ2-7; the D gene is possibly TRBD1 (5 bases). The germline CDR1 and CDR2 sequences are LGHDT and YNNKEL (reference sequence). This CDR3 spans 16 amino acids. V was cut by 0 bases and J by 0 bases, with 12 bases left in between. The CDR3 bases are TGTGCCAGCAGCCAAGAGTCAGGGCCCTTCTCCTACGAGCAGTACTTC. Protein: CASSQESGPFSYEQYF.

This chain joins TRBV27 and TRBJ2-1, with D perhaps TRBD2 (5 bases). The V and J ends lost 3 bases and 1 base respectively, with 13 bases between them. The CDR3 covers 16 residues. Germline V gene data show CDR1 as MNHEY and CDR2 as SMNVEV (reference sequence). The CDR3 spells CASSFIAGLSYNEQFF. For the CDR3, the DNA is TGTGCCAGCAGTTTTATAGCAGGACTGTCCTACAATGAGCAGTTCTTC.

This rearrangement joins TRBV28 to TRBJ2-7; no clear D gene. This CDR3 has 11 amino acids. V was clipped by 6 bases and J by 3 bases, with 6 bases between them. Germline V CDR1 and CDR2: MDHEN, SYDVKM. The CDR3 nucleotides are TGTGCCAGCAGGTTACACTACGAGCAGTACTTC. Translated: CASRLHYEQYF. Based on the CDR3 plus reference TRBV28 and TRBJ2-7, the full variable domain is DVKVTQSSRYLVKRTGEKVFLECVQDMDHENMFWYRQDPGLGLRLIYFSYDVKMKEKGDIPEGYSVSREKKERFSLILESASTNQTSMYLCASRLHYEQYFGPGTRLTVT.

The rearrangement uses TRBV9 and TRBJ2-4, with D perhaps TRBD2 (5 bases). Trimming shortened V by 5 bases and J by 0 bases, and 15 bases separated the two germline ends. The CDR3 totals 16 residues. Germline V CDR1 and CDR2: SGDLS, YYNGEE. CDR3 region: CASSRSREGAKNIQYF. CDR3 nucleotides: TGTGCCAGCAGTCGGTCGAGGGAAGGAGCCAAAAACATTCAGTACTTC. Full variable domain (outside the CDR3, taken from reference TRBV9 and TRBJ2-4): DSGVTQTPKHLITATGQRVTLRCSPRSGDLSVYWYQQSLDQGLQFLIQYYNGEERAKGNILERFSAQQFPDLHSELNLSSLELGDSALYFCASSRSREGAKNIQYFGAGTRLSVL.

The gene calls are TRBV19 and TRBJ2-2; 10 nucleotides match TRBD1. The V segment lost 7 bases and the J segment 7 bases; nucleotides outside the gene matches: 9. There are 15 residues in the CDR3. Germline-derived CDR1 and CDR2 are LNHDA and SQIVND (reference sequence). CDR3 in amino acids: CASIDGTGVGGELFF. The DNA for the CDR3 is TGTGCCAGTATAGATGGGACAGGGGTTGGCGGGGAGCTGTTTTTT. The full variable domain, its missing parts supplied by reference TRBV19 and TRBJ2-2, is DGGITQSPKYLFRKEGQNVTLSCEQNLNHDAMYWYRQDPGQGLRLIYYSQIVNDFQKGDIAEGYSVSREKKESFPLTVTSAQKNPTAFYLCASIDGTGVGGELFFGEGSRLTVL.

The chain is built from TRBV7-2 and TRBJ2-3, with 7 positions matching TRBD2. Germline CDR1 is SGHTA and CDR2 is FQGNSA. The CDR3 is 16 amino acids. With 3 bases clipped from V and 0 bases from J, the junction kept 6 bases outside the gene matches. CDR3 residues: CASSFAAGESTDTQYF. The CDR3 nucleotides are TGTGCCAGCAGCTTTGCGGCGGGAGAGAGCACAGATACGCAGTATTTT.

This sequence joins TRBV7-9 and TRBJ1-5, with TRBD1 as a possible D gene (6 bases). CDR1 SEHNR and CDR2 FQNEAQ come from the germline V gene (reference sequence). The V gene lost 4 bases and the J gene lost 1 base, with 8 bases spanning the gap. The CDR3 extends over 14 amino acids. The CDR3 DNA sequence: TGTGCCAGCAGCTACGGACAGAGCAATCAGCCCCAGCATTTT. This codes for CASSYGQSNQPQHF.

The DNA of the CDR3 is TGTGCCAGCAGCCCTACCCGGGGGAGCAATCAGCCCCAGCATTTT. Its protein is CASSPTRGSNQPQHF. The V call is TRBV11-2, the J call TRBJ1-5; D may be TRBD1 (5 bases). V was cut by 5 bases and J by 1 base, with 12 bases left in between. CDR1 and CDR2 from the germline V gene are SGHAT and FQNNGV. The CDR3 totals 15 residues.

V and J are TRBV19 and TRBJ1-5; maybe TRBD1 (5 bases). V was trimmed by 6 bases and J by 2 bases, leaving 29 bases between them. From germline, CDR1 is LNHDA and CDR2 SQIVND (reference sequence). The CDR3 runs 20 residues. CDR3 in DNA: TGTGCCAGTAGCCACGGGGGGGGTTGGCGTGCGGATTATGGCAATCAGCCCCAGCATTTT. Translating gives CASSHGGGWRADYGNQPQHF.

CDR3 sequence: CASSEARGGRLNEKLFF. The CDR3 region has the DNA TGTGCCAGCAGTGAAGCGCGTGGGGGCCGGTTGAATGAAAAACTGTTTTTT. The rearrangement uses TRBV6-1 and TRBJ1-4; TRBD1 is a possible D gene (6 bases). Trimming took off 0 bases at V and 5 bases at J, with 16 bases between the two ends. Per the germline V gene, CDR1 is MNHNS and CDR2 is SASEGT. This CDR3 comprises 17 residues.

The chain couples TRBV7-2 to TRBJ1-3; tentatively, D is TRBD1 (5 bases). CDR1 is SGHTA, CDR2 FQGNSA, per germline. V dropped 5 bases and J dropped 0 bases, with 17 bases sitting between them. The CDR3 contains 17 residues. This chain's CDR3 is CASSPRFGRASGNTIYF. The DNA for the CDR3 is TGTGCCAGCAGCCCCCGGTTTGGCAGGGCCTCTGGAAACACCATATATTTT.

This clone appeared once. The genes are TRBV15 and TRBJ2-7; a weak D match, TRBD1 (5 bases). Germline V lookup: CDR1 LNHNV, CDR2 YYDKDF (reference sequence). The V end was cut by 0 bases, the J end by 4 bases, with 13 bases between. CDR3 length equals 15 residues. CDR3 residues: CATSRERQGIYEQYF. The CDR3 DNA sequence: TGTGCCACCAGCAGAGAACGTCAGGGTATTTACGAGCAGTACTTC.

This rearrangement joins TRBV10-3 to TRBJ2-1; TRBD2 matches 10 bases. In germline, CDR1 is ENHRY, CDR2 SYGVKD. The ends lost 10 bases at V and 5 bases at J; junction bases unmatched: 5. This CDR3 has 13 residues. CDR3 nucleotide sequence: TGTGCCACCACACTAGCGGGGAACAATGAGCAGTTCTTC. Translated, it gives CATTLAGNNEQFF.

The rearrangement joins TRBV12-3 or TRBV12-4 to TRBJ1-1; 9 bases agree with TRBD1. The CDR3 sequence is 12 residues long. Trimming took 5 bases from V and 10 from J; bases not matched to a gene: 5. DNA for the CDR3: TGTGCCAGCAGTACCGGGACAGGGAGAGCTTTCTTT. Encoded protein: CASSTGTGRAFF.

The chain recombines TRBV15 with TRBJ2-7; perhaps TRBD2 as D (7 bases). The CDR3 extends over 14 amino acids. The germline V and J ends were trimmed by 4 bases and 12 bases, with 22 bases remaining between them. Germline V gene lookup returns CDR1 LNHNV and CDR2 YYDKDF (reference sequence). The CDR3 DNA reads TGTGCCACCAGCACGGGGGCTAGCGGTCCGACGAGGTACTTC. Protein: CATSTGASGPTRYF.

The J gene is TRBJ2-7, the V gene TRBV18; 7 nucleotides align to TRBD1. The CDR3 totals 14 residues. V lost 2 bases to trimming and J lost 7 bases; unmatched junction nucleotides: 8. Per germline, CDR1 KGHSH and CDR2 LQKENI. CDR3 residues: CASSPEGQSSEQYF. In DNA form, the CDR3 reads TGTGCCAGCTCACCAGAGGGACAGTCCTCGGAGCAGTACTTC. Filled out from reference TRBV18 and TRBJ2-7, the complete variable domain reads NAGVMQNPRHLVRRRGQEARLRCSPMKGHSHVYWYRQLPEEGLKFMVYLQKENIIDESGMPKERFSAEFPKEGPSILRIQQVVRGDSAAYFCASSPEGQSSEQYFGPGTRLTVT.

The genes are TRBV12-5 and TRBJ1-5; 9 positions agree with TRBD1. The CDR3 is 15 amino acids. Germline trimming cut 5 bases from V and 7 bases from J; bases unmatched to any gene: 9. Germline assignment: CDR1 LGHNT and CDR2 FRNRAP. CDR3 sequence (DNA): TGTGCTAGTGGTCTAGGCGGGACAGGGCGACAGCCCCAGCATTTT. Translated, it gives CASGLGGTGRQPQHF. The whole variable domain, filled in from reference TRBV12-5 and TRBJ1-5, reads DARVTQTPRHKVTEMGQEVTMRCQPILGHNTVFWYRQTMMQGLELLAYFRNRAPLDDSGMPKDRFSAEMPDATLATLKIQPSEPRDSAVYFCASGLGGTGRQPQHFGDGTRLSIL.

CDR3 region: CASSMKRLNTEAFF. The CDR3 coding sequence is TGTGCCAGTAGTATGAAACGGTTGAACACTGAAGCTTTCTTT. The V call is TRBV19, the J call TRBJ1-1; D call uncertain. V was shortened by 3 bases and J by 0 bases, with 8 bases between the two germline ends. The CDR3 contains 14 residues. Germline CDR1 reads LNHDA; CDR2 reads SQIVND (reference sequence). The variable domain in full, with the rest retrieved from reference TRBV19 and TRBJ1-1, is DGGITQSPKYLFRKEGQNVTLSCEQNLNHDAMYWYRQDPGQGLRLIYYSQIVNDFQKGDIAEGYSVSREKKESFPLTVTSAQKNPTAFYLCASSMKRLNTEAFFGQGTRLTVV.

The chain joins TRBV7-9 to TRBJ2-2; D might be TRBD2 (5 bases). Germline lookup yields CDR1 SEHNR and CDR2 FQNEAQ (reference sequence). The CDR3 consists of 18 residues. V lost 8 bases and J 0 bases, leaving 22 bases between the germline ends. The CDR3 DNA follows: TGTGCCAGCCCCCTTGGCCCCACGGGGAGTTCGAACACCGGGGAGCTGTTTTTT. Its translation: CASPLGPTGSSNTGELFF.

This sequence joins TRBV24-1 and TRBJ1-5; D is unclear. Looked up from germline, CDR1 is KGHDR and CDR2 is SFDVKD. The CDR3 extends over 16 amino acids. V lost 4 bases to trimming and J lost 1 base, with 13 bases between them. CDR3 nucleotide sequence: TGTGCCACCAGTGACTCGAGGTTTCGGAGCAATCAGCCCCAGCATTTT. Protein: CATSDSRFRSNQPQHF.

This chain joins TRBV4-3 and TRBJ2-1; the match to TRBD2 covers 12 bases. Per the germline V gene, CDR1 is LGHNA and CDR2 is YSLEER. V shed 4 bases, J shed 5 bases, and the junction held 6 bases outside the gene matches. The CDR3 is 16 residues long. The CDR3 protein is CASSRTTSGRHNEQFF. The CDR3 DNA follows: TGCGCCAGCAGCCGAACGACTAGCGGGAGACACAATGAGCAGTTCTTC.